A selection of T cell receptor beta chains follows, all from one sample in a study of identical twins. TCRdb re-analysed the 5' RACE reads in MiXCR, keeping a single row per CDR3 protein. The data show just under 550,000 distinct CDR3 sequences, approximately 16% seen once. This sample was shared with a second study, whose subject was yellow fever vaccine responses in identical twins.

Sample: CD4+ T cells sorted from blood. The receptors come from a woman younger than 30 in good health. Each CDR3 is given with its conserved first and last residue. Each record gives: V gene, CDR3 length, D gene, J gene, clone size, CDR3 protein, CDR3 DNA. D genes are given only for firm matches. Some rows mark clone size as missing; the rest say once, few, many or name a class of expanded clone.

TRBV2	15	NA	TRBJ2-3	few	CASSLMGGWTDTQYF	TGTGCCAGCAGCTTGATGGGGGGATGGACAGATACGCAGTATTTT
TRBV20-1	14	NA	TRBJ2-7	few	CSARLSQGNYEQYF	TGCAGTGCTAGACTTTCCCAGGGGAACTACGAGCAGTACTTC
TRBV5-1	15	NA	TRBJ2-1	many	CASSLGRGASNEQFF	TGCGCCAGCAGCTTGGGTCGGGGGGCCTCCAATGAGCAGTTCTTC
TRBV6-1	15	TRBD1	TRBJ2-2	NA	CASRTRGRGTGELFF	TGTGCCAGCAGAACCAGGGGGCGGGGCACCGGGGAGCTGTTTTTT
TRBV5-6	15	NA	TRBJ1-3	NA	CASSLQVLSGNTIYF	TGTGCCAGCAGCTTACAGGTCCTCTCTGGAAACACCATATATTTT
TRBV6-5	15	NA	TRBJ2-7	few	CASSYAGRGSYEQYF	TGTGCCAGCAGTTATGCGGGCAGGGGCTCCTACGAGCAGTACTTC
TRBV10-3	15	TRBD1	TRBJ2-1	few	CAISEPGQVGNEQFF	TGTGCCATCAGTGAGCCCGGACAGGTAGGCAATGAGCAGTTCTTC
TRBV20-1	13	NA	TRBJ1-1	NA	CSARWGLNTEAFF	TGCAGTGCCCGCTGGGGTTTGAACACTGAAGCTTTCTTT
TRBV27	13	NA	TRBJ1-1	NA	CATGRGGQAEAFF	TGTGCCACCGGCCGGGGGGGGCAGGCTGAAGCTTTCTTT
TRBV5-1	12	NA	TRBJ2-3	few	CASSFGQDTQYF	TGCGCCAGCAGCTTCGGGCAAGATACGCAGTATTTT
TRBV2	12	NA	TRBJ2-5	few	CASSEVRGVQYF	TGTGCCAGCAGTGAAGTTAGGGGGGTCCAGTACTTC
TRBV5-5	15	TRBD2	TRBJ2-1	few	CASSLSAGGRNEQFF	TGTGCCAGCAGCTTATCAGCGGGAGGTAGAAATGAGCAGTTCTTC
TRBV20-1	15	TRBD1	TRBJ2-1	NA	CSAAPGTGAYNEQFF	TGCAGTGCTGCCCCCGGGACAGGGGCTTACAATGAGCAGTTCTTC
TRBV28	15	TRBD2	TRBJ2-1	NA	CASKLQTSVYNEQFF	TGTGCCAGCAAGCTCCAGACTAGCGTTTACAATGAGCAGTTCTTC
TRBV3-1	12	NA	TRBJ2-1	NA	CASSPQTGLAFF	TGTGCCAGCAGCCCTCAGACAGGATTGGCGTTCTTC
TRBV12-3/TRBV12-4	12	TRBD2	TRBJ2-7	NA	CASSGGVGEQYF	TGTGCCAGCAGTGGGGGGGTGGGCGAGCAGTACTTC
TRBV28	15	NA	TRBJ1-6	NA	CASSLMGVGNSPLHF	TGTGCCAGCAGTTTAATGGGCGTAGGGAATTCACCCCTCCACTTT
TRBV12-3/TRBV12-4	13	NA	TRBJ1-1	many	CASTRRGYTEAFF	TGTGCCAGCACCCGGCGAGGGTACACTGAAGCTTTCTTT